Following are 13 T cell receptor beta chains from one sample sequenced in a study of cytomegalovirus exposure and HLA in healthy donors. TCRdb's table, derived via immunoSEQ multiplex PCR, lists solely in-frame clones and lacks some. The sample carries about 140,000 clones, roughly nine tenths recorded once. The sample comprised PBMCs. The receptor source for this set is a man in his late teens or twenties in good health and CMV-seronegative.

The CDR3 DNA is TGTGCCAGCAGCCTACAGGGGGCGGTATTACCCTACGAGCAGTACTTC. This codes for CASSLQGAVLPYEQYF. The chain is built from TRBV13 and TRBJ2-7; 9 nucleotides agree with TRBD1. This CDR3 contains 16 residues. The germline V gene encodes CDR1 PRHDT and CDR2 FYEKMQ (reference sequence). V dropped 5 bases and J dropped 2; count of bases not matched to a gene: 10.

V and J are TRBV2 and TRBJ1-5, with D perhaps matching TRBD1 (6 bases). Trimming cost V 4 bases and J 5 bases, with 12 bases left between them. The CDR3 is 14 amino acids. Germline V CDR1 and CDR2: SNHLY, FYNNEI. The CDR3 region has the DNA TGTGCCAGCAGTGGACAGGAGAAATATCAGCCCCAGCATTTT. Protein product: CASSGQEKYQPQHF.

The gene calls are TRBV4-3 and TRBJ1-1; D is uncertain. V was trimmed by 2 bases and J by 7 bases, leaving 14 bases between them. Germline V gene sequence: CDR1 LGHNA, CDR2 YSLEER. The CDR3 runs 14 residues. This chain's CDR3 is CASSQMAPTNEAFF. The CDR3 nucleotides read TGCGCCAGCAGCCAAATGGCCCCTACTAATGAAGCTTTCTTT.

This chain joins TRBV7-9 and TRBJ2-5; 12 bases line up with TRBD2. This CDR3 comprises 16 residues. CDR1 and CDR2 (germline): SEHNR, FQNEAQ (reference sequence). V was clipped by 1 base and J by 6 bases; unmatched bases: 6. Here the CDR3 DNA reads TGTGCCAGCAGCTTAGTGGCTAGCGGGGGGGAGAAGACCCAGTACTTC. Translation: CASSLVASGGEKTQYF.

This clone was picked up a small number of times. V is TRBV4-2 and J is TRBJ2-1; TRBD2 matches at 10 bases. This CDR3 region has 15 residues. The V gene end was trimmed by 2 bases and the J gene end by 3 bases; junction bases not matched to a gene: 1. Germline CDR1 LGHNA, CDR2 YNFKEQ. The CDR3 DNA is TGTGCCAGCAGCCAACTAGCGGGGGTCTACAATGAGCAGTTCTTC. Translating it yields CASSQLAGVYNEQFF.

V and J are TRBV5-4 and TRBJ2-1; 10 bases are a match to TRBD1. Trimming removed 4 bases from V and 7 bases from J; junction bases left unmatched: 8. Germline CDR1 is SGHNT and CDR2 is YYREEE (reference sequence). The CDR3 is made up of 15 amino acids. DNA for the CDR3: TGTGCCAGCAGCACGGGACAGGGGTTAGGGAATGAGCAGTTCTTC. Its protein product is CASSTGQGLGNEQFF.

The genes are TRBV6-1 and TRBJ1-5; D may be TRBD1 (6 bases). The CDR3 has 15 residues. The germline gives CDR1 MNHNS, CDR2 SASEGT. The V and J ends lost 2 bases and 0 bases respectively, with 8 bases between them. CDR3 sequence: CASSELTGSNQPQHF. The CDR3 DNA reads as TGTGCCAGCAGTGAATTGACAGGTAGCAATCAGCCCCAGCATTTT.

This clone was detected only a few times. As DNA, the CDR3 is TGTGCCAGCAGCTTAGGTCCCCGGGGGGGCAATGAGCAGTTCTTC. Translated, it gives CASSLGPRGGNEQFF. The rearrangement joins TRBV7-8 to TRBJ2-1; 8 nucleotides agree with TRBD2. This CDR3 has 15 amino acids. CDR1 is SGHVS, CDR2 FQNEAQ, per germline. After removal of 1 base from V and 6 bases from J, the junction contained 5 bases not matched to a gene.

By share, this clone ranks as medium-sized. The chain links TRBV7-9 to TRBJ2-2, with a possible D match to TRBD1 (6 bases). Trimming shortened V by 4 bases and J by 1 base, and 13 bases separated the two germline ends. This CDR3 has 16 residues. Germline values: CDR1 SEHNR, CDR2 FQNEAQ (reference sequence). DNA for the CDR3: TGTGCCAGCAGCTCGGGACAAAAGCAGAACACCGGGGAGCTGTTTTTT. Residues: CASSSGQKQNTGELFF.

The chain carries TRBV27 and TRBJ1-1, with D possibly being TRBD1 (6 bases). CDR3 length: 16 residues. Germline V CDR1 and CDR2: MNHEY, SMNVEV (reference sequence). Trimming shortened V by 0 bases and J by 4 bases, and 15 bases separated the two germline ends. The chain's CDR3 is CASSLSMATGSTEAFF. The DNA for the CDR3 is TGTGCCAGCAGTTTATCGATGGCAACAGGGAGCACTGAAGCTTTCTTT.

The rearrangement joins TRBV10-3 to TRBJ2-7; 11 nucleotides align to TRBD1. This CDR3 comprises 13 residues. Trimming took 6 bases from V and 6 from J; bases not matched to a gene: 4. CDR1 is ENHRY and CDR2 is SYGVKD in the germline V gene. The CDR3 spells CAIRRTGGFEQYF. CDR3 DNA: TGTGCCATCAGAAGGACAGGGGGCTTCGAGCAGTACTTC.

The V call is TRBV7-9, the J call TRBJ2-1; 7 bases are a match to TRBD1. The J segment lost 8 bases and the V segment lost 3 bases, leaving 7 bases of the junction unmatched. CDR3 length: 14 residues. Per the germline V gene, CDR1 is SEHNR and CDR2 is FQNEAQ (reference sequence). The CDR3 loop reads CASSLDRSRYEQFF. For the CDR3, the DNA is TGTGCCAGCAGCTTGGACAGGTCGAGGTATGAGCAGTTCTTC.

The chain uses TRBV7-6 and TRBJ2-1; a weak D match, TRBD1 (7 bases). CDR1 SGHVS and CDR2 FNYEAQ come from the germline V gene. The germline V and J ends were trimmed by 5 bases and 6 bases, with 20 bases remaining between them. The CDR3 spans 16 residues. This CDR3 reads CASSRRGPAGGNEQFF. The CDR3 DNA follows: TGTGCCAGCAGCAGGAGGGGGCCGGCCGGGGGCAATGAGCAGTTCTTC.